The 31 T cell receptor beta chains given below trace back to one sample, sequenced in a study of OX40 agonist ivuxolimab in advanced cancers. Library preparation employed the immunoSEQ multiplex PCR assay. TCRdb stores this immuneACCESS table with in-frame sequences only. Part of the clones is absent; in the studies checked, under half of the shortfall reflects unresolved V genes, and no reason is known for the rest. Within this sample are 65,000 to 85,000 clones, with approximately 84% of them counted one time only. Around 2% of the sample goes to the ten largest clones. The starting material was CD4+ or CD8+ T cells sorted from blood, obtained in a trial of the OX40 agonist ivuxolimab. Receptor source: an adult with an advanced solid tumor such as melanoma, head and neck, liver or kidney cancer.

The CDR3 DNA reads TGTGCCAGCAGCTTGGTCGAACAGAGAAGAGATACGCAGTATTTT. It codes for CASSLVEQRRDTQYF. The rearrangement joins TRBV5-6 to TRBJ2-3, with D uncertain. The CDR3 runs 15 residues. Trimming stripped 0 bases from V and 5 bases from J, with 13 bases between. Per germline, CDR1 SGHDT and CDR2 YYEEEE.

The chain combines TRBV18 with TRBJ1-1; D ambiguous. Germline CDR1 and CDR2: KGHSH and LQKENI. Trimming left V 2 bases short and J 1 base short, with 5 bases between. This CDR3 contains 13 residues. The CDR3 DNA reads as TGTGCCAGCTCACCAATTAGGAACACTGAAGCTTTCTTT. The encoded protein is CASSPIRNTEAFF.

The chain carries TRBV5-1 and TRBJ2-2, with 8 bases lining up with TRBD1. Per the germline V gene, CDR1 is SGHRS and CDR2 is YFSETQ. This CDR3 contains 15 residues. The junction had 2 bases not matched to a gene; V was cut back by 1 base and J by 3 bases. The CDR3 DNA is TGCGCCAGCAGCTTGTTACAGGGGGACACCGGGGAGCTGTTTTTT. This sequence encodes CASSLLQGDTGELFF.

This chain uses TRBV28 with TRBJ1-2, with D perhaps matching TRBD1 (5 bases). Trimming removed 7 bases at V and 2 bases at J, with 11 bases between. Germline V gene sequence: CDR1 MDHEN, CDR2 SYDVKM. This CDR3 contains 13 residues. In nucleotides, the CDR3 is TGTGCCAGCACTTTGGGGCAGAACTATGGCTACACCTTC. Translated: CASTLGQNYGYTF.

Within the sample, this clone is medium-sized. The V gene is TRBV9, the J gene TRBJ1-6, with 8 bases lining up with TRBD1. Trimming cost V 3 bases and J 2 bases; bases outside gene matches: 4. The CDR3 is made up of 16 amino acids. Looked up from germline, CDR1 is SGDLS and CDR2 is YYNGEE. DNA of the CDR3: TGTGCCAGCAGCGACAACAGGGGGACCTATAATTCACCCCTCCACTTT. Amino acids: CASSDNRGTYNSPLHF.

The chain has TRBV5-4 and TRBJ2-5, with 11 bases fitting TRBD1. The J call is uncertain, as TRBJ2-7 better fits the DNA end. Germline CDR1 SGHNT, CDR2 YYREEE (reference sequence). The CDR3 runs 14 residues. CDR3 in amino acids: CASSGGTGGYEQYF. The CDR3 DNA reads TGTGCCAGCAGCGGTGGGACAGGGGGCTACGAGCAGTACTTC.

The J gene is TRBJ1-6, the V gene TRBV7-2; D gene unclear. The CDR3 loop spans 12 amino acids. Trimming took off 2 bases at V and 10 bases at J, with 6 bases between the two ends. CDR1 and CDR2 from the germline V gene are SGHTA and FQGNSA. CDR3 coding DNA: TGTGCCAGCAGCTTATCAGTCTCACCCCTCCACTTT. It yields the protein CASSLSVSPLHF. Together with reference TRBV7-2 and TRBJ1-6, the CDR3 gives the full variable domain: GAGVSQSPSNKVTEKGKDVELRCDPISGHTALYWYRQSLGQGLEFLIYFQGNSAPDKSGLPSDRFSAERTGGSVSTLTIQRTQQEDSAVYLCASSLSVSPLHFGNGTRLTVT.

The chain couples TRBV5-1 to TRBJ2-7; no firm D call. Trimming took 0 bases from V and 4 from J, leaving 8 bases between them. Germline lookup yields CDR1 SGHRS and CDR2 YFSETQ. There are 13 residues in the CDR3. Written as DNA, the CDR3 is TGCGCCAGCAGCTTGGGACGGTCTTACGAGCAGTACTTC. It translates to CASSLGRSYEQYF. Supplemented by reference TRBV5-1 and TRBJ2-7, the full variable domain reads KAGVTQTPRYLIKTRGQQVTLSCSPISGHRSVSWYQQTPGQGLQFLFEYFSETQRNKGNFPGRFSGRQFSNSRSEMNVSTLELGDSALYLCASSLGRSYEQYFGPGTRLTVT.

This chain links TRBV30 with TRBJ1-5, with 8 bases matching TRBD1. Germline values: CDR1 GTSNPN, CDR2 SVGIG (reference sequence). This CDR3 comprises 13 residues. J lost 6 bases, V lost 3 bases, and 4 bases had no gene match. CDR3 in DNA: TGTGCCTGGAGCCAGGGGGCCGGTCAGCCCCAGCATTTT. This translates into CAWSQGAGQPQHF.

The chain couples TRBV27 to TRBJ2-1; 16 positions agree with TRBD2. The V gene's germline CDR1 is MNHEY and CDR2 SMNVEV (reference sequence). This CDR3 contains 17 residues. V lost 6 bases, J lost 8 bases, and 10 bases stayed unmatched. The CDR3 protein is CASSQRPGLAGGYEQFF. CDR3 nucleotide sequence: TGTGCCAGCAGCCAGAGACCGGGACTAGCGGGGGGGTATGAGCAGTTCTTC.

V gene TRBV27 combines with J gene TRBJ2-1; D possibly corresponds to TRBD1 (6 bases). The germline V gene encodes CDR1 MNHEY and CDR2 SMNVEV (reference sequence). Trimming took 7 bases from V and 6 from J, leaving 7 bases between them. This CDR3 region has 11 residues. The CDR3 spells CASKQGNEQFF. DNA for the CDR3: TGTGCCAGCAAACAGGGCAATGAGCAGTTCTTC.

The table lists this clone with a count of one. CDR3 amino acids: CASSDMYVGEAFF. The CDR3 region has the DNA TGTGCCAGCAGCGACATGTACGTTGGGGAAGCTTTCTTT. V is TRBV6-1 and J is TRBJ1-1, with D unclear. The CDR3 is 13 amino acids. Germline CDR1 MNHNS, CDR2 SASEGT. The ends were cut back, 6 bases at V and 8 bases at J, with 16 bases in the middle.

This chain connects TRBV2 to TRBJ2-7; D uncertain. V shed 6 bases and J shed 3 bases, with 6 bases lying between them. The CDR3 totals 11 residues. Per germline, CDR1 SNHLY and CDR2 FYNNEI. The CDR3 coding sequence is TGTGCCAGCAGAAATCTCTACGAGCAGTACTTC. The encoded protein is CASRNLYEQYF. The variable domain in full, with the rest retrieved from reference TRBV2 and TRBJ2-7, is EPEVTQTPSHQVTQMGQEVILRCVPISNHLYFYWYRQILGQKVEFLVSFYNNEISEKSEIFDDQFSVERPDGSNFTLKIRSTKLEDSAMYFCASRNLYEQYFGPGTRLTVT.

This chain links TRBV19 with TRBJ2-7; TRBD1 or TRBD2 may be the D gene (6 bases each). V shed 5 bases and J shed 7 bases, with 15 bases lying between them. This CDR3 is built from 13 residues. Per germline, CDR1 LNHDA and CDR2 SQIVND (reference sequence). The CDR3 here is CASSPSGAQEQYF. The DNA for the CDR3 is TGTGCCAGTAGTCCTTCGGGGGCGCAGGAGCAGTACTTC.

The chain employs TRBV5-4 and TRBJ1-2, with D hard to call. The CDR3 spans 13 residues. V lost 5 bases, J lost 0 bases, and 8 bases lay in between. Germline V gene sequence: CDR1 SGHNT, CDR2 YYREEE (reference sequence). DNA for the CDR3: TGTGCCAGCAGACCAGAGGCTAACTATGGCTACACCTTC. Protein product: CASRPEANYGYTF.

This clone was seen a few times. The J gene is TRBJ2-3, the V gene TRBV12-2; TRBD2 was called by the table and not checked on the DNA. TRBV12-2 is labeled a pseudogene. The CDR3 totals 17 residues. CDR3 DNA: TGTGCAAGCGTCCCGCGGGAGGACGGATTTAGCACAGATACGCAGTATTTT. Translation gives CASVPREDGFSTDTQYF.

The rearrangement joins TRBV5-4 to TRBJ1-2, with D possibly TRBD1 on 5 matching bases. Trimming shortened V by 2 bases and J by 0 bases, and 14 bases separated the two germline ends. Germline lookup yields CDR1 SGHNT and CDR2 YYREEE (reference sequence). There are 16 residues in the CDR3. This chain's CDR3 is CASSLGATVTNYGYTF. The CDR3 bases are TGTGCCAGCAGCTTAGGGGCGACAGTTACTAACTATGGCTACACCTTC.

The V call is TRBV7-9, the J call TRBJ2-1, with 8 nucleotides matching TRBD2. Germline loops: CDR1 SEHNR, CDR2 FQNEAQ (reference sequence). V was clipped by 5 bases and J by 3 bases; unmatched bases: 6. The CDR3 extends over 15 amino acids. The CDR3 DNA follows: TGTGCCAGCAGCATGACCGGGACTAGCTACAATGAGCAGTTCTTC. It codes for CASSMTGTSYNEQFF. The whole variable domain, remainder taken from reference TRBV7-9 and TRBJ2-1, is DTGVSQNPRHKITKRGQNVTFRCDPISEHNRLYWYRQTLGQGPEFLTYFQNEAQLEKSRLLSDRFSAERPKGSFSTLEIQRTEQGDSAMYLCASSMTGTSYNEQFFGPGTRLTVL.

The rearrangement joins TRBV5-1 to TRBJ2-3; 13 nucleotides align to TRBD2. The junction had 4 bases not matched to a gene; V was cut back by 4 bases and J by 2 bases. The CDR3 is 16 amino acids. CDR1 and CDR2 (germline): SGHRS, YFSETQ. In DNA form, the CDR3 reads TGCGCCAGCAGCCGCGGGACTAGCGGGACCACAGATACGCAGTATTTT. Residues: CASSRGTSGTTDTQYF.

This clone was counted only a few times. This sequence joins TRBV7-2 and TRBJ1-2, with TRBD1 matching over 7 bases. V was clipped by 5 bases and J by 2 bases; unmatched bases: 8. There are 15 residues in the CDR3. Germline V CDR1 and CDR2: SGHTA, FQGNSA. The CDR3 region has the DNA TGTGCCAGCAGCGCAACCGGGACAGCCAACTATGGCTACACCTTC. This translates into CASSATGTANYGYTF.

The chain uses TRBV28 and TRBJ2-5; TRBD1 is a possible D gene (6 bases). The CDR3 covers 15 residues. Trimming removed 4 bases at V and 2 bases at J, with 14 bases between. Germline V gives CDR1 MDHEN, CDR2 SYDVKM. The DNA of the CDR3 is TGTGCCAGCAGTTCGACGACAGGAGATCAAGAGACCCAGTACTTC. It codes for CASSSTTGDQETQYF.

The rearrangement joins TRBV19 to TRBJ2-1; the D is unclear. The CDR3 runs 13 residues. Germline lookup yields CDR1 LNHDA and CDR2 SQIVND (reference sequence). Trimming removed 3 bases from V and 2 bases from J, with 5 bases in between. The chain's CDR3 is CASSIGPYNEQFF. CDR3 nucleotide sequence: TGTGCCAGTAGTATCGGGCCCTACAATGAGCAGTTCTTC.

The chain has TRBV7-2 and TRBJ2-4; D perhaps matches TRBD1 (6 bases). This CDR3 has 14 residues. V was clipped by 3 bases and J by 5 bases, with 11 bases between them. The germline gives CDR1 SGHTA, CDR2 FQGNSA. The CDR3 nucleotides are TGTGCCAGCAGCTTCACAGGGATGGAAAACATTCAGTACTTC. It codes for CASSFTGMENIQYF.

This chain links TRBV9 with TRBJ2-7; D may be TRBD1 or TRBD2 (5 bases each). Germline CDR1 and CDR2: SGDLS and YYNGEE. The CDR3 runs to 14 residues. V gave up 0 bases and J gave up 3 bases, with 10 bases separating them. The CDR3 reads CASSVVAGSYEQYF. The CDR3 DNA follows: TGTGCCAGCAGCGTAGTGGCAGGGAGCTACGAGCAGTACTTC. The whole variable domain, remainder taken from reference TRBV9 and TRBJ2-7, is DSGVTQTPKHLITATGQRVTLRCSPRSGDLSVYWYQQSLDQGLQFLIQYYNGEERAKGNILERFSAQQFPDLHSELNLSSLELGDSALYFCASSVVAGSYEQYFGPGTRLTVT.

The gene calls are TRBV19 and TRBJ1-2, with TRBD1 matching 7 bases. Germline assignment: CDR1 LNHDA and CDR2 SQIVND (reference sequence). The CDR3 is made up of 13 amino acids. J lost 0 bases, V lost 8 bases, and 3 bases had no gene match. The DNA for the CDR3 is TGTGCCAGTCGGGACAGCCCTAACTATGGCTACACCTTC. Translated, it gives CASRDSPNYGYTF.

The table lists this clone with a count of one. V is TRBV29-1 and J is TRBJ2-7, with D perhaps matching TRBD1 (6 bases). CDR1 and CDR2 (germline): SQVTM, ANQGSEA. The germline V and J ends were trimmed by 7 bases and 4 bases, with 20 bases remaining between them. This CDR3 contains 14 residues. This CDR3 is CSAESTGSRYEQYF. CDR3 bases: TGCAGCGCTGAGAGTACAGGGTCGAGGTACGAGCAGTACTTC.

The chain joins TRBV29-1 to TRBJ2-1; 14 nucleotides line up with TRBD2. The CDR3 sequence is 14 residues long. Trimming cost V 6 bases and J 12 bases; bases outside gene matches: 10. Germline-derived CDR1 and CDR2 are SQVTM and ANQGSEA. The CDR3 nucleotides read TGCAGCGTCGGCCAGACTAGCGGGAGGGCCTGGCAGTTCTTC. Translated: CSVGQTSGRAWQFF.

This clone was seen once. This chain joins TRBV27 and TRBJ2-7, with TRBD1 matching 8 bases. J gave up 6 bases and V 5 bases, and 9 bases lay outside the gene matches. CDR3 length: 14 amino acids. The germline V gene encodes CDR1 MNHEY and CDR2 SMNVEV (reference sequence). The CDR3, as DNA: TGTGCCAGCAGTCTCACAGGGGGTATCGGCGAGCAGTACTTC. Translated, it gives CASSLTGGIGEQYF.

V is TRBV6-6 and J is TRBJ2-5, with 7 nucleotides matching TRBD2. Germline CDR1 is MNHNY and CDR2 is SVGAGI (reference sequence). The length of the CDR3 is 14 residues. With V trimmed by 2 bases and J by 5 bases, 5 bases remained unmatched. This chain's CDR3 is CASSYQGSGETQYF. CDR3 bases: TGTGCCAGCAGTTACCAGGGTAGCGGGGAGACCCAGTACTTC.

Only one count was recorded for this clone. The V call is TRBV29-1, the J call TRBJ2-3; possibly TRBD1 for D (6 bases). V lost 7 bases, J lost 5 bases, and 19 bases lay in between. This CDR3 has 14 residues. Germline loops: CDR1 SQVTM, CDR2 ANQGSEA. The CDR3 sequence is CSANRGSEEDTQYF. In DNA form, the CDR3 reads TGCAGCGCGAATAGGGGGAGTGAGGAAGATACGCAGTATTTT.

This sequence joins TRBV7-2 and TRBJ1-5; 7 positions match TRBD1. The CDR3 covers 14 residues. Germline CDR1 SGHTA, CDR2 FQGNSA. Trimming removed 3 bases from V and 3 bases from J; junction bases left unmatched: 2. The CDR3 loop reads CASSLGQNNQPQHF. CDR3 nucleotide sequence: TGTGCCAGCAGCTTGGGACAGAACAATCAGCCCCAGCATTTT.